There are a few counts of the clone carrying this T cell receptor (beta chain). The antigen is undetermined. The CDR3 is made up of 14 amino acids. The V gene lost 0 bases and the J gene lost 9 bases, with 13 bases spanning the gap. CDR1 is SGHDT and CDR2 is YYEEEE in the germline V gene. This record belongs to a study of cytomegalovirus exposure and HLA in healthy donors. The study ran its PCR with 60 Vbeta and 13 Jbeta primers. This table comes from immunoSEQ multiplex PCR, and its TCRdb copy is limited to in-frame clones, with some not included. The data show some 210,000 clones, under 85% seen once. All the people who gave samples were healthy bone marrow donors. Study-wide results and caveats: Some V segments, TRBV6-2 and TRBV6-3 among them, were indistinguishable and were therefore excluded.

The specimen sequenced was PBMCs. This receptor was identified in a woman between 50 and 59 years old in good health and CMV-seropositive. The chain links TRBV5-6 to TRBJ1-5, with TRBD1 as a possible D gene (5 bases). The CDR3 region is CASSLGQGFSPQHF. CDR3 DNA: TGTGCCAGCAGCTTGGGGCAGGGCTTTTCGCCCCAGCATTTT.